A selection of T cell receptor beta chains follows, all from one sample in a study of memory CD4+ T cells and cytomegalovirus serostatus. The repertoire was sequenced with immunoSEQ multiplex PCR; TCRdb's copy has only in-frame clones and lacks some. The repertoire consists of approximately 88,000 clones, with 75% to 90% occurring once and the leading ten covering around 3.6%. The sample was memory CD4+ T cells from blood. The receptors here all came from an adult in good health and CMV-seropositive. CDR3s include the opening cysteine and the closing phenylalanine or tryptophan. D genes are given only for firm matches. Expanded clones are given a class, and other clones once, few, many or no size at all.

d_call | j_call | v_call | cdr3_length | clone_size | cdr3_aa | cdr3_nt
. | TRBJ1-2 | TRBV28 | 13 | once | CASSLPAGDGYTF | TGTGCCAGCAGTTTACCGGCAGGGGATGGCTACACCTTC
TRBD1 | TRBJ2-7 | TRBV6-6 | 15 | . | CASSPTGTGYYEQYF | TGTGCCAGCAGTCCGACCGGGACAGGGTACTACGAGCAGTACTTC
. | TRBJ1-1 | TRBV5-1 | 14 | many | CASSLGESNTEAFF | TGCGCCAGCAGCTTGGGGGAGTCGAACACTGAAGCTTTCTTT
. | TRBJ1-5 | TRBV28 | 14 | . | CASSLEPGNQPQHF | TGTGCCAGCAGTTTAGAACCGGGGAATCAGCCCCAGCATTTT
TRBD2 | TRBJ2-2 | TRBV7-3 | 18 | . | CASSPSPTSGKGAGELFF | TGTGCCAGCAGCCCTTCCCCGACTAGCGGGAAGGGGGCCGGGGAGCTGTTTTTT
TRBD1 | TRBJ1-1 | TRBV5-1 | 17 | . | CASSFRTGGIMNTEAFF | TGCGCCAGCAGCTTTCGGACAGGGGGCATCATGAACACTGAAGCTTTCTTT
. | TRBJ2-5 | TRBV28 | 11 | . | CASSFRETQYF | TGTGCCAGCAGTTTTAGGGAGACCCAGTACTTC
TRBD2 | TRBJ2-5 | TRBV6-6 | 16 | . | CASSTPVVAGVETQYF | TGTGCCAGCAGTACGCCTGTGGTAGCGGGAGTAGAGACCCAGTACTTC
TRBD1 | TRBJ2-7 | TRBV11-2 | 15 | . | CASSFTTGASYEQYF | TGTGCCAGCAGCTTTACCACAGGGGCGTCCTACGAGCAGTACTTC
. | TRBJ1-1 | TRBV19 | 15 | once | CASSIEGQANTEAFF | TGTGCCAGTAGTATAGAAGGGCAGGCGAACACTGAAGCTTTCTTT
. | TRBJ1-5 | TRBV28 | 18 | . | CASSPPGTDSYSNQPQHF | TGTGCCAGCAGTCCACCCGGGACCGACTCTTATAGCAATCAGCCCCAGCATTTT
TRBD2 | TRBJ2-7 | TRBV27 | 15 | . | CASREGLADIYEQYF | TGTGCCAGCAGAGAGGGACTAGCGGACATCTACGAGCAGTACTTC
. | TRBJ2-5 | TRBV5-1 | 18 | . | CASSFPRGRTTGQETQYF | TGCGCCAGCAGCTTTCCCAGGGGGAGGACGACGGGACAAGAGACCCAGTACTTC
. | TRBJ1-1 | TRBV5-1 | 15 | . | CASSFGSVSNTEAFF | TGCGCCAGCAGTTTCGGGTCGGTATCGAACACTGAAGCTTTCTTT
. | TRBJ2-1 | TRBV19 | 14 | . | CASSIAFQGSEQFF | TGTGCCAGTAGTATCGCATTCCAGGGATCAGAGCAGTTCTTC
. | TRBJ2-5 | TRBV7-9 | 12 | . | CASSPSAETQYF | TGTGCCAGCAGTCCCTCGGCAGAGACCCAGTACTTC
TRBD1 | TRBJ2-1 | TRBV18 | 15 | . | CASSPGTGNYNEQFF | TGTGCCAGCTCACCTGGGACAGGGAACTACAATGAGCAGTTCTTC